This record covers a single TCR beta chain. Coverage ceases 3 residues before the CDR3 finishes, and the germline J gene fills in the end. Only in-frame clones appear in the TCRdb table, and some are missing; sequencing was by immunoSEQ multiplex PCR. The repertoire table contains roughly 45,000 clones. The sample comes from a study of T cells in women clearing cervical HPV infection. MY09/MY11 PCR detected cervical HPV DNA; dot-blot assigned genotypes. V lost 3 bases, J lost 3 bases, and 23 bases lay in between. CDR3 length: 19 residues. Germline CDR1 reads MDHEN; CDR2 reads SYDVKM. V gene TRBV28 combines with J gene TRBJ2-2; tentatively, D is TRBD1 (6 bases). This TCR came from a woman aged 18-70 years with a cervical HPV16 infection that either progressed to CIN3+ or cleared (not recorded which). Material: blood buffy coat. The CDR3 here is CASSFLIVIQGEYTGELFF. The DNA read from the CDR3 is TGTGCCAGCAGTTTCCTTATCGTCATACAGGGCGAGTACACCGGGGAG.